This TCR beta chain comes out of a study of cytomegalovirus exposure and HLA in healthy donors. Germline V gene lookup returns CDR1 SQVTM and CDR2 ANQGSEA. This CDR3 spans 11 amino acids. V lost 5 bases, J lost 6 bases, and 2 bases stayed unmatched. PCR primers comprised 60 Vbeta and 13 Jbeta primers. Produced via immunoSEQ multiplex PCR; TCRdb's table is partial and in-frame only. The sample includes more than 85,000 clones, around 80% of them seen just once. This receptor was obtained from a woman in her late teens or twenties in good health and CMV-seronegative. Source material: PBMCs. The V call is TRBV29-1, the J call TRBJ2-7; TRBD1 matches 9 bases. The CDR3 nucleotides read TGCAGCGTTACAGGGGGCTCCGAGCAGTACTTC. Protein: CSVTGGSEQYF.